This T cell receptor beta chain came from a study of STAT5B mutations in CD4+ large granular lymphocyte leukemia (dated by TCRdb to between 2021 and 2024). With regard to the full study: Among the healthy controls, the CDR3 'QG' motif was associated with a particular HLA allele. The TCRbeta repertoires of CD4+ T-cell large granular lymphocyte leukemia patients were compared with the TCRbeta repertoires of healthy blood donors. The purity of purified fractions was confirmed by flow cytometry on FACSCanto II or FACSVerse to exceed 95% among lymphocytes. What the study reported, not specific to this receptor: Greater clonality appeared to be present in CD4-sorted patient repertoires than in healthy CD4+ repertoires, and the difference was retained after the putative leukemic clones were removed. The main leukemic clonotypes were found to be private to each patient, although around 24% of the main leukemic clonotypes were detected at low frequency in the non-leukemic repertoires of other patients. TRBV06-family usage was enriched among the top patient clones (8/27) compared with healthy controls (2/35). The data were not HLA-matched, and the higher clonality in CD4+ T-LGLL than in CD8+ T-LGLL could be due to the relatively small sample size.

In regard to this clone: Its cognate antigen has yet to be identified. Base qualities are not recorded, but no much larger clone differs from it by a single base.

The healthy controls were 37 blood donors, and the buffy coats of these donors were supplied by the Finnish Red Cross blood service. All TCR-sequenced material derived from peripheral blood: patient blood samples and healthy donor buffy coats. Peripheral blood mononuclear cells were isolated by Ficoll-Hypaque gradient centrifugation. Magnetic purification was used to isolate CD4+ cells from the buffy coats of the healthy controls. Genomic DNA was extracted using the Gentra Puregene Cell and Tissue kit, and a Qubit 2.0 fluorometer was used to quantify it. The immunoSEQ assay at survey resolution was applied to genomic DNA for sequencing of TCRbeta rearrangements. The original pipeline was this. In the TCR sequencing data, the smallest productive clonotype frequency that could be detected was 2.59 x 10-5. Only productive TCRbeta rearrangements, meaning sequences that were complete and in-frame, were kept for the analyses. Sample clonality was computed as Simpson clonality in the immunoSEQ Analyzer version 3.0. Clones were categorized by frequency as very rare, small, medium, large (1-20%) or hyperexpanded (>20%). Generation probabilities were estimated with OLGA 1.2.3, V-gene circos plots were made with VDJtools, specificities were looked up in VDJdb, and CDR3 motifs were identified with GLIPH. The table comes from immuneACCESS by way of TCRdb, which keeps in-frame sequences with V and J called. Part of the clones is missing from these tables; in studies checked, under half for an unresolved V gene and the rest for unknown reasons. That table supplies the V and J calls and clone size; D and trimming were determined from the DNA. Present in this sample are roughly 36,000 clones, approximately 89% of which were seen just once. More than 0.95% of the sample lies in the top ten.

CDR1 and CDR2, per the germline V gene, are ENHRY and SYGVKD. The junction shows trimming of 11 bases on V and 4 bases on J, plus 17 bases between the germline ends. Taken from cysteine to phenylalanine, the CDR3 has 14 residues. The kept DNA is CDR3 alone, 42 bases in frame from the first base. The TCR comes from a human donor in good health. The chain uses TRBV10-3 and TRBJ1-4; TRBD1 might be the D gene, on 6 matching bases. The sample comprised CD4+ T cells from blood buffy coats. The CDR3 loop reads CAASQQGNNEKLFF. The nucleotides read TGTGCCGCTTCCCAACAGGGTAATAATGAAAAACTGTTTTTT.